The T cell receptor beta chain described here comes from a study of graft-versus-host responses after intestinal transplantation (dated by TCRdb to the early 2020s). For the wider study: Recipients received multivisceral, liver-intestinal, or isolated intestinal transplants. Instead of going to the commercial service, samples from a few later patients were sequenced in-house on an Illumina MiSeq and processed with MiXCR. After intestinal transplantation, graft-versus-host and host-versus-graft alloreactive T cell clones in the graft, circulation and bone marrow were tracked using bulk TCR-beta CDR3 sequencing. Alloreactive clones were identified by sequencing pre-transplant mixed lymphocyte reaction products and comparing them with unstimulated pre-transplant donor and recipient T cells. Anti-thymocyte globulin induction was given to all recipients, followed by maintenance tacrolimus and steroids for two to four years. Of the roughly 24 intestinal transplant recipients enrolled in the cohort, one of whom was a retransplant, a few patients without pretransplant specimens were excluded. A peak of at least 4% donor T cells among recipient peripheral blood mononuclear cells was the definition used for donor T cell macrochimerism.

Looking up the germline V gene (reference sequence) yields CDR1 WNHNN and CDR2 SYGVQD. V is clipped by 3 bases and J by 6 bases, and the sequence between their germline boundaries is 12 bases long. From cysteine to phenylalanine, the CDR3 is 14 amino acids long. Only CDR3 DNA remains: 42 bases, in frame from the first base. Preparation of the library involved the immunoSEQ multiplex PCR assay. For most patients, high-throughput TCR-beta CDR3 sequencing of genomic DNA was performed by Adaptive Biotechnologies. The authors processed their data as follows. TCR sequencing data were retrieved from Adaptive's ImmunoSEQ software for roughly 20 patients, whereas a few other patients were processed with MiXCR and VDJtools. CDR3 nucleotide sequences shared between donor and recipient were removed because their origin could not be assigned. At least 2-fold expansion over unstimulated cells and a minimum CFSE-low frequency of 0.002% (template counts) or 0.001% (read counts) were required for clones to be classified as alloreactive. Clones were considered mappable if detected in sequenced pre-transplant spleen, lymph node, or MLR CFSE-low populations of the donor or recipient. Cumulative frequency of alloreactive clones was calculated as a percentage of all sequences weighted by copy number. The table was pulled from immuneACCESS by TCRdb, which kept in-frame rearrangements only. Such tables lose some clones; where checked, under half of the loss comes from unresolved V genes, and the rest has no known cause. The DNA was the basis for D and trimming; V, J and clone size are from that table. The sample profile shows 8,000 to 10,000 clones; about 94% of them were found once. 2% to 2.5% of the sample is taken by the ten largest.

Regarding this clone: The antigen it recognizes is unknown. No base qualities exist here, and no much larger clone lies one base off it.

Blood samples were collected up to 4 times in the first month after transplant and then at least monthly when available. Summary of the overall study and its limitations: GvH clones were detected in recipient bone marrow, and some appeared earlier in ileal mucosa or blood, consistent with an intestinal mucosal origin. Early after transplant, declines in HvG clones were associated with peak levels of circulating GvH clones. In patients with donor T cell macrochimerism, the allografts had high GvH to HvG T cell clonal ratios. The relatively low number and heterogeneity of intestinal transplant patients limited the conclusions.

The material sequenced was PBMCs, taken 8 days after intestinal transplant. This clonotype was sampled from a human patient who received an intestinal transplant, so some T cells may come from the graft donor. The rearranged segments are TRBV10-1 and TRBJ1-5, with an unclear D gene assignment. The DNA sequence is TGCGCCAGCAGTGAATGGGGAGGCGGTCAGCCCCAGCATTTT. Its protein product is CASSEWGGGQPQHF.